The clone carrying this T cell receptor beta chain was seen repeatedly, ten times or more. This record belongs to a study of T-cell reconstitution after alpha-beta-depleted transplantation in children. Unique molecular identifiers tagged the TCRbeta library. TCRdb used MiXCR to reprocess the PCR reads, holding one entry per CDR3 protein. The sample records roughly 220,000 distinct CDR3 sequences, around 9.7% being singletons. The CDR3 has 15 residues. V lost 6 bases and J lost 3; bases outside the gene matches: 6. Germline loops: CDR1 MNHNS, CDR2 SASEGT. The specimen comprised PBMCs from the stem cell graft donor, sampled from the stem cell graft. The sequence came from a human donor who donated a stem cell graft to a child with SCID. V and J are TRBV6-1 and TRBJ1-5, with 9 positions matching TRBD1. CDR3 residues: CASSFGTGNNQPQHF. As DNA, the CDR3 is TGTGCCAGCAGCTTTGGGACAGGGAACAATCAGCCCCAGCATTTT.